This TCR beta chain is from a study of T cells in Graves' hyperthyroidism and ophthalmopathy (dated 2019 in TCRdb). Background on the whole study: A discovery cohort of about 100 patients, roughly 45 with Graves' ophthalmopathy and 57 with stable Graves' hyperthyroidism, was used to find distinguishing TCR V-J signatures. An independent validation cohort of 18 to 20 hyperthyroidism patients and about 15 patients who later progressed to ophthalmopathy tested prospective prediction of ophthalmopathy. The 75 to 100 discovery patients were randomly divided into training and test sets at a 7:3 ratio. The study also compared thyroid tissue and blood T-cell repertoires from more than five Graves' hyperthyroidism patients. After blood sampling, hyperthyroidism patients were treated with methimazole at a starting dose of 30 mg daily, and ophthalmopathy patients were treated with high-dose intravenous methylprednisolone. According to the paper, TCR Vbeta CDR3 sequencing was carried out on over 130 peripheral blood samples, which came from more than 40 ophthalmopathy, under 80 hyperthyroidism and roughly 17 progressor patients.

Between the V and J ends, shortened by 6 bases and 7 bases respectively, the junction contains 18 bases. From the germline V gene, CDR1 is SQVTM and CDR2 is ANQGSEA. Inclusive of the bounding cysteine and phenylalanine, the CDR3 is 13 residues long. The entry retains the CDR3 DNA only, 39 bases that are in frame from base 1. Paper-wide results and their limitations: Sample size was not statistically predetermined, and investigators were not blinded to group allocation. Most expanded thyroid clonotypes (frequency above 0.001) were also found in blood, which suggests that blood repertoires may mirror thyroid immune responses. A 13 V-J signature model separated ophthalmopathy from stable hyperthyroidism, with roughly 88% sensitivity and 81% to 83% specificity in cross-validation and 80%/75% in testing. In validation, progression to ophthalmopathy was predicted by the model with 65% to 71% sensitivity and 72% to 85% specificity, a median of about 6 months before onset.

A patient counted as having stable Graves' hyperthyroidism if no progression to ophthalmopathy occurred over 18 months of follow-up. Hyperthyroidism patients were newly diagnosed, with disease duration under 2 months, and aged 18 to 65 years. Any patient with an uncontrolled infection, another autoimmune disease, pregnancy or lactation was excluded. Clinical symptoms, serum thyroxine and TRAb, thyroid ultrasound, and orbital computed tomography formed the basis for the diagnoses. Trizol reagent was used to extract total RNA, and RNA quality was then checked on an Agilent 2100 Bioanalyzer. This clonotype was seen ten or more times. The target of this receptor is not known. Base-call qualities are not available, and no considerably larger clone is one nucleotide away. The TCR beta CDR3 regions were amplified from RNA transcripts. For the first round of RT-PCR on the TCR CDR3, the HTBI primer set was used together with the Qiagen OneStep RT-PCR kit. Libraries were constructed in a second round of multiplex PCR, after which size selection and purification were carried out. Paired-end sequencing of the libraries was performed with 100 bp reads on an Illumina HiSeq2000. In the original analysis: Raw data were processed with SOAPnuke, discarding reads with adapters, uncalled bases, mean Phred below 15, or no exact constant-primer or identifier match. COPE v1.2.5 was used to merge the high-quality paired reads, and each unique nucleotide sequence was defined as a clonotype. Clonotypes were aligned to IMGT TRBV, TRBD and TRBJ reference segments using MiTCR v1.1. The analysis included only V-J combinations with a frequency above 0.0001, which together covered approximately 99% of the repertoires. A TCS score was defined as the ratio of F50 (clonal expansion) to E x V (chaos), with BLOSUM62-based TCRdist applied between CDR3 peptides within each V-J. Welch's t-statistics and random forest reduced around 510 V-J features to 10 to 15, which were used in a naive Bayes classifier (R e1071). TCRdb reran the public reads through fastp at Q25 and MiXCR, keeping productive beta chains. Each CDR3 protein appears once, grouped with its most common genes and DNA. The V and J calls follow TCRdb's processing rather than the paper's. Within this sample are a few hundred thousand distinct CDR3 sequences, with about 43% of them counted one time only. In total, the top ten clones hold roughly 8.2% of the sample.

Recombination linked TRBV29-1 to TRBJ1-1; a tentative D call is TRBD1 (6 bases match). This receptor was taken from a woman younger than 35 with Graves' hyperthyroidism. Donor details come from another sample of the same person, matched by shared clones. The sequencing input was peripheral blood or thyroid tissue (not recorded which). The CDR3 in this case is CSVVTFRGIEAFF. The nucleotide sequence is given as TGCAGCGTCGTAACTTTCAGGGGAATTGAAGCTTTCTTT.